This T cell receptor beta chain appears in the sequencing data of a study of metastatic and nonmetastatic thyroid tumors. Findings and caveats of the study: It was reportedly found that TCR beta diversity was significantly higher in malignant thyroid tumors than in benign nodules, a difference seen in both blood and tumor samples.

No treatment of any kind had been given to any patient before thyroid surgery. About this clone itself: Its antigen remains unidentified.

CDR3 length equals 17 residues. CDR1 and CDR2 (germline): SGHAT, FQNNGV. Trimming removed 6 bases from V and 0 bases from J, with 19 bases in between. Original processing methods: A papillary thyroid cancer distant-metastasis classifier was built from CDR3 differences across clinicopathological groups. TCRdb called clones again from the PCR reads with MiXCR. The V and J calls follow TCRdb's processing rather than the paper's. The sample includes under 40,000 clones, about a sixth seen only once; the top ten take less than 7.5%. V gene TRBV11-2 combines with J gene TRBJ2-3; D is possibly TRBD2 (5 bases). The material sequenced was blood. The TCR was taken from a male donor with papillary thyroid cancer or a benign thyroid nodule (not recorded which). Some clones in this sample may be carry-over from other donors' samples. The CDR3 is CASRLDPARTSTDTQYF. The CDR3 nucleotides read TGTGCCAGCAGACTAGATCCCGCTAGAACTAGCACAGATACGCAGTATTTT.